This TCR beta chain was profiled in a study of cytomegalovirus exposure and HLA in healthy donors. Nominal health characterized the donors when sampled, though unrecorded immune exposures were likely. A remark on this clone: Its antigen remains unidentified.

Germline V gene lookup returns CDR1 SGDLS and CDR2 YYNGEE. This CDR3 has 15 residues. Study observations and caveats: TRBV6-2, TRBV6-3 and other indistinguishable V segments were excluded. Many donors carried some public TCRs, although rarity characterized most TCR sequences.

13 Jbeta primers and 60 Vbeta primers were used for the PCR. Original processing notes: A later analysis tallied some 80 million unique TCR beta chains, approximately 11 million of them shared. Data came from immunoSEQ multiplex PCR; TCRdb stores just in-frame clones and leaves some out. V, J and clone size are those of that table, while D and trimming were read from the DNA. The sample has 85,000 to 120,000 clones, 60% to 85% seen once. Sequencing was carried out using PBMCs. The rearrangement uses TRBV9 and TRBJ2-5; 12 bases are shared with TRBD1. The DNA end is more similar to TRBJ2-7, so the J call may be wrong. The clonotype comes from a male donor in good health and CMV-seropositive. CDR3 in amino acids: CASSVGTGGRYEQYF. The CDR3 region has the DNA TGTGCCAGCAGCGTCGGGACAGGGGGCAGATACGAGCAGTACTTC.